Listed below are T cell receptor beta chains from one sample, sequenced in a study of response to subunit inactivated influenza vaccine. TCRdb processed the RT-PCR reads anew with MiXCR; each CDR3 protein has one entry. The table records approximately 680,000 distinct CDR3 sequences, 15% to 18% of them present only once. This specimen consisted of PBMCs from blood, obtained 11 to 12 days after vaccination. Every receptor here comes from a man between 45 and 60 years old who received an inactivated influenza vaccine. Both conserved end residues are part of each CDR3.

J gene: TRBJ1-5
V gene: TRBV12-3/TRBV12-4
CDR3 protein: CASSLVGVSEQPQHF

J gene: TRBJ2-7
V gene: TRBV6-2/TRBV6-3
CDR3 protein: CATQRDSYEQYF

J gene: TRBJ2-5
V gene: TRBV15
CDR3 protein: CATSRRDRQETQYF

J gene: TRBJ2-7
V gene: TRBV6-2/TRBV6-3
CDR3 protein: CASSYSLGGTVDEQYF

J gene: TRBJ2-3
V gene: TRBV29-1
CDR3 protein: CSASGTSGGAQYF

J gene: TRBJ2-7
V gene: TRBV5-1
CDR3 protein: CASSSQGGRSYEQYF

J gene: TRBJ1-3
V gene: TRBV5-6
CDR3 protein: CASSSQIGRISGNTIYF

J gene: TRBJ2-7
V gene: TRBV12-3/TRBV12-4
CDR3 protein: CASSLVGKYEQYF

J gene: TRBJ2-7
V gene: TRBV19
CDR3 protein: CASSTPYSGRSYEQYF

J gene: TRBJ2-3
V gene: TRBV5-5
CDR3 protein: CASSLVGYAASTDTQYF

J gene: TRBJ2-5
V gene: TRBV2
CDR3 protein: CASSDFRGTGEETQYF

J gene: TRBJ1-5
V gene: TRBV6-2/TRBV6-3
CDR3 protein: CASSYSAGGAGSNQPQHF

J gene: TRBJ1-4
V gene: TRBV29-1
CDR3 protein: CSVIGGGTNEKLFF

J gene: TRBJ2-7
V gene: TRBV29-1
CDR3 protein: CSVRDLYEQYF

J gene: TRBJ2-5
V gene: TRBV7-6
CDR3 protein: CASSLAQGATGQETQYF

J gene: TRBJ2-3
V gene: TRBV24-1
CDR3 protein: CATKAGGDVTQYF

J gene: TRBJ2-1
V gene: TRBV7-3
CDR3 protein: CASSLLAGGLSNEQFF

J gene: TRBJ1-1
V gene: TRBV12-3/TRBV12-4
CDR3 protein: CASSKRDIGDTEAFF

J gene: TRBJ2-7
V gene: TRBV19
CDR3 protein: CASSMDGYEQYF

J gene: TRBJ2-1
V gene: TRBV11-2
CDR3 protein: CASTEQFF

J gene: TRBJ2-5
V gene: TRBV7-6
CDR3 protein: CASSVIAGGRIGETQYF

J gene: TRBJ2-5
V gene: TRBV7-7
CDR3 protein: CASSLGVAVQETQYF

J gene: TRBJ2-3
V gene: TRBV9
CDR3 protein: CASSVGAGAGSDTQYF

J gene: TRBJ2-1
V gene: TRBV9
CDR3 protein: CASSVGGRAHLRNEQFF

J gene: TRBJ2-3
V gene: TRBV7-6
CDR3 protein: CASSLTQGPDTQYF

J gene: TRBJ1-2
V gene: TRBV20-1
CDR3 protein: CSARQGAQHGYTF

J gene: TRBJ2-1
V gene: TRBV5-1
CDR3 protein: CASSLAGRSGVEQFF